A single T cell receptor beta chain is shown here with its context. What it recognizes is unknown. The V gene end was trimmed by 6 bases and the J gene end by 9 bases; junction bases not matched to a gene: 10. The CDR3 runs 14 residues. Germline-derived CDR1 and CDR2 are SGDLS and YYNGEE. This PCR relied on a set of 60 Vbeta primers and 13 Jbeta primers. The data were produced by immunoSEQ multiplex PCR, yet TCRdb's version contains in-frame clones alone and is incomplete. The data show 150,000 to 200,000 clones, with roughly 80% seen just once and around 3% held by the top ten. This sample stems from a study of cytomegalovirus exposure and HLA in healthy donors. Study-wide findings and caveats: Another analysis was done later, and it associated around 15,000 TCR beta sequences with HLA alleles at 0.05 false discovery rate. According to an earlier analysis, most TCR beta V segments yielded productive rearrangements about 87% or about 30% of the time. In vitro experiments confirmed that three CMV-associated chains were specific for CMV antigens.

This sequence originates from a female donor in good health and CMV-seronegative. The J gene is TRBJ2-1, the V gene TRBV9; 9 bases match TRBD2. The sample comprised PBMCs. This CDR3 reads CASNSGRLDGEQFF. In DNA, the CDR3 is TGTGCCAGCAACAGCGGGAGGTTGGATGGTGAGCAGTTCTTC.